This T cell receptor (beta chain) came from a study of cytomegalovirus exposure and HLA in healthy donors. General observations from the study: Among CMV-associated TCR beta chains, most appeared HLA-restricted in a later analysis. Later findings reportedly placed an Asian-associated ancestry cluster below the roughly 730-donor mean for N-insertions. An analysis was carried out at a later point. It showed that HLA-associated TCR beta chains were more clonally expanded than equally common non-associated chains.

Researchers ran the PCR with 60 Vbeta and 13 Jbeta primers. Repertoires were generated with immunoSEQ multiplex PCR, while TCRdb's copy carries only in-frame clones and drops some. This table holds about 130,000 clones, roughly four fifths found once. Concerning this clone: Its antigen is unidentified.

The sample taken for sequencing was PBMCs. The TCR sequence derives from a girl aged 2-10 years in good health and CMV-seronegative.

The CDR3 region has the DNA TGTGCCTGGGGCCGCGGGAACACTGAAGCTTTCTTT. It codes for CAWGRGNTEAFF. The chain uses TRBV30 and TRBJ1-1, with D unclear. V was pared by 5 bases and J by 1 base, with 8 bases between. Germline V gene sequence: CDR1 GTSNPN, CDR2 SVGIG (reference sequence). The CDR3 is made up of 12 amino acids. The full variable domain, with the rest looked up from reference TRBV30 and TRBJ1-1, is SQTIHQWPATLVQPVGSPLSLECTVEGTSNPNLYWYRQAAGRGLQLLFYSVGIGQISSEVPQNLSASRPQDRQFILSSKKLLLSDSGFYLCAWGRGNTEAFFGQGTRLTVV.